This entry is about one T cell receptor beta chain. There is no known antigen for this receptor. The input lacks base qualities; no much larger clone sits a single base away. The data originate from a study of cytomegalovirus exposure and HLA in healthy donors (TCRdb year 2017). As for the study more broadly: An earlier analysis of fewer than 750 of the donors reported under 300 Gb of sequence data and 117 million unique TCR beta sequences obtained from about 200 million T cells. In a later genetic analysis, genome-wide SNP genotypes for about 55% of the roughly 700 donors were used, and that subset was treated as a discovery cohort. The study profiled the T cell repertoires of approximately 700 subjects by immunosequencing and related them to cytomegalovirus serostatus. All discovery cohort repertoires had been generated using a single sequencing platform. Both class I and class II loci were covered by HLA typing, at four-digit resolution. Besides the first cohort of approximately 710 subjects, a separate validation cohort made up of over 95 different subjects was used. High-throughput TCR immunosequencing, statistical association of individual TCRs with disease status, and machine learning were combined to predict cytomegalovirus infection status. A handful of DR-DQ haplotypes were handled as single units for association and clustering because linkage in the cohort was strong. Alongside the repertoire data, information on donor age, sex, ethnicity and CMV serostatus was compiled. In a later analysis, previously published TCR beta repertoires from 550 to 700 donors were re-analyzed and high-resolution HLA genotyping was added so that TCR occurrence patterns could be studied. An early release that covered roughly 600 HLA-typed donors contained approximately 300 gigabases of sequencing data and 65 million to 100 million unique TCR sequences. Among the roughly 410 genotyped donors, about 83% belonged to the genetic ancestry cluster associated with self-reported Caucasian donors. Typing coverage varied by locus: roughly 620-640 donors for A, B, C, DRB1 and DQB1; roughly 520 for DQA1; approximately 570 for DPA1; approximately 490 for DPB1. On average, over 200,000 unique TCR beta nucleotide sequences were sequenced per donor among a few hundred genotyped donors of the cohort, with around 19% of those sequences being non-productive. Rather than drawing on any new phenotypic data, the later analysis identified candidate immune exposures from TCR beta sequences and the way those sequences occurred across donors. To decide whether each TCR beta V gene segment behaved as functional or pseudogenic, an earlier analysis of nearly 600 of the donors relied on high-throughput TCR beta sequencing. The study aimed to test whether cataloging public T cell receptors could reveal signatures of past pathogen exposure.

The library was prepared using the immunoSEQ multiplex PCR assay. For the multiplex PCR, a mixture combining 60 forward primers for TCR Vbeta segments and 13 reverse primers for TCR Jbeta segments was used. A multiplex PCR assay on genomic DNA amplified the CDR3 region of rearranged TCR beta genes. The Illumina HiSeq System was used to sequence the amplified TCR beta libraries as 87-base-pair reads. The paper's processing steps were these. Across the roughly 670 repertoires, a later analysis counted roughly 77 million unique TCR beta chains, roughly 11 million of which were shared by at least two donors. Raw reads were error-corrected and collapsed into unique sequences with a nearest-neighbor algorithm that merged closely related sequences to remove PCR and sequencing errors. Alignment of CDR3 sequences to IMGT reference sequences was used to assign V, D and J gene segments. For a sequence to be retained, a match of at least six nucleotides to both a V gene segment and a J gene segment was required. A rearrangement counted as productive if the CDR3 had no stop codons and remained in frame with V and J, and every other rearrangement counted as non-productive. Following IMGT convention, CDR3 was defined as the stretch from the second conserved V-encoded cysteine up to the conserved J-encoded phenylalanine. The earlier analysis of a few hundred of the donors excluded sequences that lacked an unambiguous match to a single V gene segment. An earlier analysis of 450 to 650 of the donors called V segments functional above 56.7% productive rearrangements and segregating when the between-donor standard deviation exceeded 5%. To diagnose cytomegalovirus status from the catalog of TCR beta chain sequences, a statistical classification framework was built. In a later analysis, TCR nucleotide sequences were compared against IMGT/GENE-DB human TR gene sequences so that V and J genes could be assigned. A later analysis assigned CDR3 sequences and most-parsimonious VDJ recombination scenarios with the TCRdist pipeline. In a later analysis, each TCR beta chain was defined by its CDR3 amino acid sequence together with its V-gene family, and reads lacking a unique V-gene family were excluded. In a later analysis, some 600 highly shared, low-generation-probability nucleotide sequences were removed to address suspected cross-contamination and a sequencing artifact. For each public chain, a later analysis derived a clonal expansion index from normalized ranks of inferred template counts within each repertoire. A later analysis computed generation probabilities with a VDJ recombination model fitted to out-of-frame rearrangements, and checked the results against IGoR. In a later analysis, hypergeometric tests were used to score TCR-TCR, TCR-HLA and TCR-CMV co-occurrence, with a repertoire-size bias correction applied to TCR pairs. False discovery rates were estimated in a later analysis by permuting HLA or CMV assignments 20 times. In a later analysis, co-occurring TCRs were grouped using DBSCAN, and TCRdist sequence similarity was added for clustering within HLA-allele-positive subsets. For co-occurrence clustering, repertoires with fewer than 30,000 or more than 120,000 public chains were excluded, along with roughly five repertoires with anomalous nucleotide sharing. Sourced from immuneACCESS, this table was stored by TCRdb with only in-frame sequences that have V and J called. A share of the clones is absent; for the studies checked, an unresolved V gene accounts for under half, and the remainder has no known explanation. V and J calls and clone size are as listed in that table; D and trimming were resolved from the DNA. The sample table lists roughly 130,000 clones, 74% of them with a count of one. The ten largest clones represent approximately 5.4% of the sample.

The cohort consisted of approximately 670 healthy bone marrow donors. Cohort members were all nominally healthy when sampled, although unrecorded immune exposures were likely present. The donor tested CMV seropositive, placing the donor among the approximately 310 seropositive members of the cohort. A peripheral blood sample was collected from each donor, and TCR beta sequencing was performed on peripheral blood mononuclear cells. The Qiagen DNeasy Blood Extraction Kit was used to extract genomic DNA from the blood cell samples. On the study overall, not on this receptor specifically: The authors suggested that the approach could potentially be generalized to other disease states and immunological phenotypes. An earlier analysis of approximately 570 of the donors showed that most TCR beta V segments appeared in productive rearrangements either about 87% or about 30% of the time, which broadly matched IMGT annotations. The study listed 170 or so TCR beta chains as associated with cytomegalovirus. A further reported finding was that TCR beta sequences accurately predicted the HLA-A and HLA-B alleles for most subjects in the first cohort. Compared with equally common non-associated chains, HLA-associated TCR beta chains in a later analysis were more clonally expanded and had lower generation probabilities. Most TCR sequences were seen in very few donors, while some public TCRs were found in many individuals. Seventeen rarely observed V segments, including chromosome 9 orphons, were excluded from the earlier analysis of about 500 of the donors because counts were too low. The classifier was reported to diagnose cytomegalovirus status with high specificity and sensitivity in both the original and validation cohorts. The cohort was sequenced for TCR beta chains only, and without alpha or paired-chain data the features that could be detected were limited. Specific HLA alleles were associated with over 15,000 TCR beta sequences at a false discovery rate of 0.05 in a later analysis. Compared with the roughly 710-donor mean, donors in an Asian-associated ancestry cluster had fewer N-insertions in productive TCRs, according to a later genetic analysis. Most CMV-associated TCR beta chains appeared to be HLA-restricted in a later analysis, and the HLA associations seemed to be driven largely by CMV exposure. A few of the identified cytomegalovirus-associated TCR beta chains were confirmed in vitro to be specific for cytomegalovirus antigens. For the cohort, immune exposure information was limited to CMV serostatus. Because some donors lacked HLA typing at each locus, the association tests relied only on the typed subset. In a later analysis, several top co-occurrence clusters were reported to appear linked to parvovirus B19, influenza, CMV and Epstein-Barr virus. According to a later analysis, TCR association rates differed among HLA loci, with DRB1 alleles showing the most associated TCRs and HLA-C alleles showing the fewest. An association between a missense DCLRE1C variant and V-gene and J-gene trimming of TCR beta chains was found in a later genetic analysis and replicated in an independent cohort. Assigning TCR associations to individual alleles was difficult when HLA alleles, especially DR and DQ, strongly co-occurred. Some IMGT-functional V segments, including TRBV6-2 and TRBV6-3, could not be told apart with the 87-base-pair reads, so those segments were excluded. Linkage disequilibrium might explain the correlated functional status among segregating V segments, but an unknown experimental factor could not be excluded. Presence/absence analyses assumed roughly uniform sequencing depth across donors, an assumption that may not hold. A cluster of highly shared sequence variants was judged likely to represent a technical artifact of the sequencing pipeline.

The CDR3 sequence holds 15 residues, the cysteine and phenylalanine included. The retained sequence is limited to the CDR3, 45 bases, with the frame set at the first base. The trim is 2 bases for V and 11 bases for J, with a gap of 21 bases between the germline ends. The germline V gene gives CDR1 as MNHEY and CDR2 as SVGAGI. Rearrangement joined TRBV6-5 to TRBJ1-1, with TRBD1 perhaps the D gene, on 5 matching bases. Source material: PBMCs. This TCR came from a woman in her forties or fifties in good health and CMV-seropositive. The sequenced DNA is TGTGCCAGCAGTTACACTGTCCACGGGGGAAAGACCGCTTTCTTT. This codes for CASSYTVHGGKTAFF.